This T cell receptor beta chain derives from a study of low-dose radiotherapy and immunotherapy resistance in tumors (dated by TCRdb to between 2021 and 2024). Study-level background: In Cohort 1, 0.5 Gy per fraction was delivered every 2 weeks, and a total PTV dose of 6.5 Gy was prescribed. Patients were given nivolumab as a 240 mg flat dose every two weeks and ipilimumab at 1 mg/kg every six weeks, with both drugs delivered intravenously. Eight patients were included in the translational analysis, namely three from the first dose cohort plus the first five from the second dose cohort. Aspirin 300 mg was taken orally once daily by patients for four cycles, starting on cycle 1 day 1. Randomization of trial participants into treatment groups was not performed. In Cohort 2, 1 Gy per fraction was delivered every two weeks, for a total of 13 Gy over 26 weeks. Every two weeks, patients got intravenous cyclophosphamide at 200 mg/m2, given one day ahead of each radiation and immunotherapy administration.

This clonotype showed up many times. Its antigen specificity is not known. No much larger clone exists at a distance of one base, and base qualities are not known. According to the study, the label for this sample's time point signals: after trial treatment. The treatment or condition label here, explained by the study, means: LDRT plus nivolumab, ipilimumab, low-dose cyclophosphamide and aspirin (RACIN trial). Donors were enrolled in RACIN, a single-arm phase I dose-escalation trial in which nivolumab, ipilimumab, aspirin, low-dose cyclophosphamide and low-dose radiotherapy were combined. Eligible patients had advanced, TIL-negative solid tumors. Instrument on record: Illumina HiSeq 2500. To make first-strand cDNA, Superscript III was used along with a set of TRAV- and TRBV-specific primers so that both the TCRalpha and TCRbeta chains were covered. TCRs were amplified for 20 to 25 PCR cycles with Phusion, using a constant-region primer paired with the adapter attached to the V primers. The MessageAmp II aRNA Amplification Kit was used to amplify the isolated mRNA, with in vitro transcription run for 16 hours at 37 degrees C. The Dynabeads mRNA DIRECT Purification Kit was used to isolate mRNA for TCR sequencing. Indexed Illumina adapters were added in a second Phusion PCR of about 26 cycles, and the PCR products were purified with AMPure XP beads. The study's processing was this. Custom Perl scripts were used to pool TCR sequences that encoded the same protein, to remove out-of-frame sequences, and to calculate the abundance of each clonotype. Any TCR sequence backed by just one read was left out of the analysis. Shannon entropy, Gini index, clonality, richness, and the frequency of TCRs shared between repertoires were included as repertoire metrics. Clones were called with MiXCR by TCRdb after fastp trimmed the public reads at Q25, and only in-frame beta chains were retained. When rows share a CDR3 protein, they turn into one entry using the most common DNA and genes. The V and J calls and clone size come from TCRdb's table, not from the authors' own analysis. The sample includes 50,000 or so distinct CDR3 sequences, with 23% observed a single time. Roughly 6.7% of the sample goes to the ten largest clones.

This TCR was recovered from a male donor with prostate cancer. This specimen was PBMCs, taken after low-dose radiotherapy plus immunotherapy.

The CDR3 is CASSIWGLSSPLHF. The DNA sequence reads TGTGCCAGCAGTATTTGGGGGCTAAGTTCACCCCTCCACTTT. The sequence links TRBV27 to TRBJ1-6; the best D guess is TRBD1, with 6 bases matching. The CDR3 spans 14 residues, from the cysteine through the phenylalanine. Only the CDR3 region is kept as DNA, spanning 42 bases read in frame from base 1. V and J are truncated by 5 bases and 9 bases respectively, leaving an intervening sequence of 14 bases. The CDR1 and CDR2 encoded by the germline V gene (reference sequence) are MNHEY and SMNVEV.